This is a list of T cell receptor beta chains from one sample in a study of cytomegalovirus exposure and HLA in healthy donors. Some clones are missing from TCRdb's copy, which holds only in-frame ones; the method was immunoSEQ multiplex PCR. Found here are roughly 170,000 clones, 77% of them singletons; the top ten hold 1.5% to 2%. Specimen: PBMCs. All receptors come from a woman aged 25 to 39 in good health and CMV-seronegative. The CDR3 runs from the conserved cysteine through the conserved F or W. Fields, in order: clone size, V gene, J gene, D gene, CDR3 protein, CDR3 DNA. The D gene is left open where the match is weak. Where a row states a size, it is once, few, many or the class of an expanded clone; other rows omit it.

abundance: few; v_gene: TRBV7-6; j_gene: TRBJ2-3; d_gene: .; CDR3aa: CASSDPLRQTDTQYF; CDR3nt: TGTGCCAGCAGCGACCCGCTCCGACAAACAGATACGCAGTATTTT
abundance: .; v_gene: TRBV27; j_gene: TRBJ2-2; d_gene: TRBD1; CDR3aa: CACSLGRTGYTGELFF; CDR3nt: TGTGCCTGCAGTTTAGGACGGACAGGGTACACCGGGGAGCTGTTTTTT
abundance: .; v_gene: TRBV7-9; j_gene: TRBJ1-4; d_gene: TRBD1; CDR3aa: CASRTDRGNEKLFF; CDR3nt: TGTGCCAGCAGAACGGACAGGGGAAATGAAAAACTGTTTTTT
abundance: once; v_gene: TRBV29-1; j_gene: TRBJ1-1; d_gene: TRBD1; CDR3aa: CSVQNRGTNTEAFF; CDR3nt: TGCAGCGTACAAAACAGGGGGACGAACACTGAAGCTTTCTTT
abundance: .; v_gene: TRBV27; j_gene: TRBJ2-5; d_gene: TRBD2; CDR3aa: CASSASSGETQYF; CDR3nt: TGTGCCAGCAGTGCGTCTAGCGGAGAGACCCAGTACTTC
abundance: .; v_gene: TRBV5-4; j_gene: TRBJ1-4; d_gene: .; CDR3aa: CASSRQGSSNEKLFF; CDR3nt: TGTGCCAGCAGCCGTCAGGGTTCTAGTAATGAAAAACTGTTTTTT
abundance: .; v_gene: TRBV30; j_gene: TRBJ1-2; d_gene: .; CDR3aa: CAWSVRGSRGYGYTF; CDR3nt: TGTGCCTGGAGTGTACGGGGGTCCCGGGGCTATGGCTACACCTTC
abundance: .; v_gene: TRBV27; j_gene: TRBJ2-1; d_gene: TRBD2; CDR3aa: CASSWANLGLAGGYNEQFF; CDR3nt: TGTGCCAGCAGTTGGGCTAACCTGGGACTAGCGGGAGGATACAATGAGCAGTTCTTC
abundance: .; v_gene: TRBV27; j_gene: TRBJ1-2; d_gene: TRBD1; CDR3aa: CASSLIPGQGKLSNYGYTF; CDR3nt: TGTGCCAGCAGTTTAATCCCCGGACAGGGAAAACTATCTAACTATGGCTACACCTTC
abundance: .; v_gene: TRBV30; j_gene: TRBJ1-6; d_gene: .; CDR3aa: CAWKRQDSPLHF; CDR3nt: TGTGCCTGGAAGAGACAGGATTCACCCCTCCACTTT
abundance: .; v_gene: TRBV7-6; j_gene: TRBJ2-2; d_gene: .; CDR3aa: CASSPTSTTGELFF; CDR3nt: TGTGCCAGCAGCCCCACTTCTACCACCGGGGAGCTGTTTTTT
abundance: .; v_gene: TRBV4-1; j_gene: TRBJ2-3; d_gene: .; CDR3aa: CASTMGLYTDTQYF; CDR3nt: TGCGCCAGCACCATGGGACTTTACACAGATACGCAGTATTTT
abundance: .; v_gene: TRBV7-9; j_gene: TRBJ2-4; d_gene: .; CDR3aa: CSSSPLQLGSLKNIQYF; CDR3nt: TGTTCCAGCAGCCCCTTGCAACTCGGTTCCCTTAAAAACATTCAGTACTTC
abundance: few; v_gene: TRBV27; j_gene: TRBJ2-1; d_gene: TRBD2; CDR3aa: CASTPSLWLAGGNEQFF; CDR3nt: TGTGCCAGCACCCCCAGTCTGTGGCTAGCGGGAGGGAATGAGCAGTTCTTC
abundance: .; v_gene: TRBV7-6; j_gene: TRBJ1-1; d_gene: .; CDR3aa: CASSLAEGNTEAFF; CDR3nt: TGTGCCAGCAGCTTAGCTGAGGGGAACACTGAAGCTTTCTTT
abundance: .; v_gene: TRBV25-1; j_gene: TRBJ2-2; d_gene: TRBD2; CDR3aa: CASSQGLAGAPNTGELFF; CDR3nt: TGTGCCAGCAGTCAGGGACTAGCGGGGGCACCGAACACCGGGGAGCTGTTTTTT
abundance: .; v_gene: TRBV5-1; j_gene: TRBJ2-1; d_gene: TRBD1; CDR3aa: CASSLQGADNEQFF; CDR3nt: TGCGCCAGCAGCTTGCAGGGGGCCGACAATGAGCAGTTCTTC
abundance: once; v_gene: TRBV25-1; j_gene: TRBJ2-1; d_gene: TRBD2; CDR3aa: CASSSTSVSSYNEQFF; CDR3nt: TGTGCCAGCAGTTCCACTAGCGTGAGCTCCTACAATGAGCAGTTCTTC
abundance: .; v_gene: TRBV14; j_gene: TRBJ2-5; d_gene: TRBD1; CDR3aa: CASSQGDRGGDYQETQYF; CDR3nt: TGTGCCAGCAGCCAAGGGGACAGGGGGGGAGATTACCAAGAGACCCAGTACTTC
abundance: few; v_gene: TRBV27; j_gene: TRBJ1-1; d_gene: .; CDR3aa: CASSLRPARRGLLLIMNTEAFF; CDR3nt: TGTGCCAGCAGTTTACGGCCTGCTAGAAGGGGGTTGCTACTTATAATGAACACTGAAGCTTTCTTT
abundance: .; v_gene: TRBV9; j_gene: TRBJ2-5; d_gene: .; CDR3aa: CASSVEQGGTQYF; CDR3nt: TGTGCCAGCAGCGTAGAACAAGGCGGGACCCAGTACTTC